A selection of T cell receptor beta chains follows, all from one sample in a study of OX40 agonist ivuxolimab in advanced cancers. Using immunoSEQ multiplex PCR, the repertoire was profiled, and TCRdb retains in-frame clones only, with some absent. The table lists about 54,000 clones, 70% to 80% of them singletons. The sample consisted of CD4+ or CD8+ T cells sorted from blood, taken in a trial of the OX40 agonist ivuxolimab. Receptor source: an adult with an advanced solid tumor such as melanoma, head and neck, liver or kidney cancer. CDR3s leave out the opening cysteine and the closing phenylalanine or tryptophan.

j_gene | v_gene | CDR3aa
TRBJ2-1 | TRBV7-2 | ASSPHSGSYNEQF
TRBJ1-1 | TRBV7-9 | ASSRTGTLNTEAF
TRBJ1-1 | TRBV7-2 | ASSLHRNTEAF
TRBJ1-2 | TRBV6-1 | ATLTAVYGYT
TRBJ1-1 | TRBV2 | ATIGGRAEAF
TRBJ2-1 | TRBV6-6 | ASSRHGGNNEQF
TRBJ2-1 | TRBV19 | ASKELADLEQF
TRBJ1-5 | TRBV7-6 | ASSLEPEGQPQH
TRBJ1-1 | TRBV30 | AWSGLDRTWVEAF
TRBJ1-1 | TRBV7-6 | ASSLVPWGSEAF
TRBJ1-2 | TRBV21-1 | ASSGKTDRNYGYT
TRBJ2-2 | TRBV28 | ASSFWKLAGGPGELF
TRBJ2-6 | TRBV7-6 | ASSRGLAVSGANVLT
TRBJ1-1 | TRBV29-1 | SVGERTGEAF
TRBJ1-2 | TRBV7-2 | ASSPSSGTGQGGYT
TRBJ1-5 | TRBV27 | ASSLPGNNQPQH
TRBJ2-5 | TRBV2 | ASGPAYQETQY
TRBJ2-1 | TRBV10-3 | AISVGTWRNEQF
TRBJ2-3 | TRBV19 | ASRDRGAASGGAVDTQY
TRBJ1-1 | TRBV5-1 | ASSQRIQGYNTEAF
TRBJ1-1 | TRBV7-6 | ASSTSGTLNTEAF
TRBJ2-3 | TRBV5-1 | ASSLDLAGADTQY
TRBJ2-7 | TRBV6-6 | ASSYSAGRRYEQY
TRBJ1-2 | TRBV21-1 | ASSKDFRLCGFTTIRDYGYT
TRBJ2-3 | TRBV27 | ASRGRADTQY
TRBJ1-1 | TRBV5-1 | ASSFGQGGNTEAF
TRBJ2-1 | TRBV9 | ASSVGGARDNEQF
TRBJ1-1 | TRBV6-5 | ASVGAGGNTEAF
TRBJ2-3 | TRBV11-3 | ASSFEYSDTQY
TRBJ2-7 | TRBV27 | ASMRTGRSEQY
TRBJ2-3 | TRBV5-1 | ASSLGQGEVGTQY
TRBJ2-3 | TRBV7-3 | ASSTQGTQADTQY
TRBJ1-5 | TRBV19 | ASSLRGQGYLASNQPQH
TRBJ1-1 | TRBV11-2 | ASSLDLGGNTEAF
TRBJ2-5 | TRBV11-2 | ASSTDEGLVETQY
TRBJ2-2 | TRBV11-1 | ASSLSWDAGELF
TRBJ2-7 | TRBV4-2 | ASSSTGGSYEQY
TRBJ1-1 | TRBV6-5 | ASSYSYTGNTEAF
TRBJ2-3 | TRBV19 | ASSPQTGVSRRTDTQY
TRBJ2-5 | TRBV6-1 | ASSRSVDQETQY
TRBJ2-7 | TRBV7-2 | ASSAGTFGREVHYEQY
TRBJ2-7 | TRBV19 | ASSIPGGLAIEQY
TRBJ2-3 | TRBV4-1 | ASSQESGLAGGFFSTDTQY
TRBJ2-3 | TRBV2 | ASGTVWADTQY